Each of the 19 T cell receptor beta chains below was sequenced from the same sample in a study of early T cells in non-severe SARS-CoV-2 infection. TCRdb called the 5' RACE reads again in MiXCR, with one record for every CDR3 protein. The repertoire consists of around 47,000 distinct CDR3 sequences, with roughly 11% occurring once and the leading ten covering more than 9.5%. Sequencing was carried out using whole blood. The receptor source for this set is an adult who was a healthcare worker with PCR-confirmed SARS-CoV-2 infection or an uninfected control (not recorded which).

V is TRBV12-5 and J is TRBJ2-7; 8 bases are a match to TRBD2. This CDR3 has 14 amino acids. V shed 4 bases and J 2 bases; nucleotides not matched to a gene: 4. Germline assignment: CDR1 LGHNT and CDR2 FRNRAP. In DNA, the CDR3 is TGTGCTAGTGGTTCTGGGACTAGACCCTACGAGCAGTACTTC. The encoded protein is CASGSGTRPYEQYF.

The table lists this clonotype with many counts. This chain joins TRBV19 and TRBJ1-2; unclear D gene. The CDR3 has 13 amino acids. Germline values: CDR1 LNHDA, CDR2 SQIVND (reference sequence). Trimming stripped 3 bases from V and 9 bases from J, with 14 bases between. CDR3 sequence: CASSMPGIDRYTF. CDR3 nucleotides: TGTGCCAGTAGTATGCCAGGTATCGATCGCTACACCTTC.

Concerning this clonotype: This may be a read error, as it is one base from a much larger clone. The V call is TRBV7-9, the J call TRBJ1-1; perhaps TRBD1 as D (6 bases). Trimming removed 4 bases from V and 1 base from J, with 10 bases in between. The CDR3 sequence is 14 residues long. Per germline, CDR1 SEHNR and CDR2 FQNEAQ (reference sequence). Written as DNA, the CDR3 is TGTGCCAGCAGCTCCACAGGGAGGAACACTGAAGCTTTCTTT. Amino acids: CASSSTGRNTEAFF.

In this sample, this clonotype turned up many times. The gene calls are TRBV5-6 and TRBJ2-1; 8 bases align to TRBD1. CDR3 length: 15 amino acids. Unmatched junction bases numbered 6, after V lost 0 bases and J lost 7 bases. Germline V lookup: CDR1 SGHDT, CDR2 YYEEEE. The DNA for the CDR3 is TGTGCCAGCAGCTTGGAACAGGGGGAGTGGAATGAGCAGTTCTTC. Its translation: CASSLEQGEWNEQFF.

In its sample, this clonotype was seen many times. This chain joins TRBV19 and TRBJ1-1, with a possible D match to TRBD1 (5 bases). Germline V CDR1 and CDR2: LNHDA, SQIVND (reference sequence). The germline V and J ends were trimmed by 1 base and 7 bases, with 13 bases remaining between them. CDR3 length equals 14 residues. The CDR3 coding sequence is TGTGCCAGTAGTATAGCAACTCAGGGCGGTGAAGCTTTCTTT. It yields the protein CASSIATQGGEAFF.

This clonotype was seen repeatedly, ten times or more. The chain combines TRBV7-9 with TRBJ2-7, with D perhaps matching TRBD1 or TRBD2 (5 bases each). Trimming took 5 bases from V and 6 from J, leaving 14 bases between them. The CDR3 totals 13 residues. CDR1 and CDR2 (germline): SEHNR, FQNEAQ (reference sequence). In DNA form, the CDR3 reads TGTGCCAGCAGCCCCCCGGCAGGGAGCGAGCAGTACTTC. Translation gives CASSPPAGSEQYF.

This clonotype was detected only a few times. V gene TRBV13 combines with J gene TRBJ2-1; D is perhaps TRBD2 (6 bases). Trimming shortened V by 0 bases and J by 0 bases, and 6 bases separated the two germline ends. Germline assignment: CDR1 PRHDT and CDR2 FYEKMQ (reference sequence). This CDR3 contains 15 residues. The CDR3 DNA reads TGTGCCAGCAGCTTAGGGACTAGCTCCTACAATGAGCAGTTCTTC. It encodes CASSLGTSSYNEQFF.

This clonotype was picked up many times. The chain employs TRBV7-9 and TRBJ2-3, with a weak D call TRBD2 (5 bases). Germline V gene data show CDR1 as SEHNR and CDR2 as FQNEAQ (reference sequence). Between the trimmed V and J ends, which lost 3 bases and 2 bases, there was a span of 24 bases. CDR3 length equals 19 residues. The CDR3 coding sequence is TGTGCCAGCAGCTTGATCGGGATCCTCCCGGATTTCAACACAGATACGCAGTATTTT. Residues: CASSLIGILPDFNTDTQYF.

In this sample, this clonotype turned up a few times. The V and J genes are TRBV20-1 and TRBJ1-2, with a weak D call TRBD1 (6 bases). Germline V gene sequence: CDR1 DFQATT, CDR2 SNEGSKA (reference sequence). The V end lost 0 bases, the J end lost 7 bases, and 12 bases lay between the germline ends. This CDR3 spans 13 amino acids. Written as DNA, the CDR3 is TGCAGTGCTAGAGAGAAAACAGGGTTTGGCTACACCTTC. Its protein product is CSAREKTGFGYTF.

The CDR3 DNA reads TGCAGTGCCACGCGCGGCTATAATTCACCCCTCCACTTT. The encoded protein is CSATRGYNSPLHF. V usage is TRBV20-1 and J usage is TRBJ1-6; D is uncertain. The V and J ends lost 6 bases and 3 bases respectively, with 9 bases between them. Germline assignment: CDR1 DFQATT and CDR2 SNEGSKA (reference sequence). The CDR3 has 13 residues.

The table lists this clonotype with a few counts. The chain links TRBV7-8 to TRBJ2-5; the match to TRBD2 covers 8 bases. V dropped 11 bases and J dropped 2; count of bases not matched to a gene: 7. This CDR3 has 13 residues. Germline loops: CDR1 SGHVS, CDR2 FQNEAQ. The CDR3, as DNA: TGTGCCGGGGGACTAGGACATCAAGAGACCCAGTACTTC. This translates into CAGGLGHQETQYF.

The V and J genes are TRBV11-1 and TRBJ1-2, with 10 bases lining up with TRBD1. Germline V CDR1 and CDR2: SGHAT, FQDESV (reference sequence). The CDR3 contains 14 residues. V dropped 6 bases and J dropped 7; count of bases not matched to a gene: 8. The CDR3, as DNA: TGTGCCAGCAGTTGGGACAGGGGAGAGGGTGGCTACACCTTC. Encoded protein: CASSWDRGEGGYTF. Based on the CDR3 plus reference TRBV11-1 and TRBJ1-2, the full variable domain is EAEVAQSPRYKITEKSQAVAFWCDPISGHATLYWYRQILGQGPELLVQFQDESVVDDSQLPKDRFSAERLKGVDSTLKIQPAELGDSAMYLCASSWDRGEGGYTFGSGTRLTVV.

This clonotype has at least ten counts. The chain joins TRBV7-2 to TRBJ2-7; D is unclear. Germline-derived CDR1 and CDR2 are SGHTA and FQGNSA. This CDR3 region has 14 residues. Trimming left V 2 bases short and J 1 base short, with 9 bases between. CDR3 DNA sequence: TGTGCCAGCAGCTTAAGGACCCTTTCCTACGAGCAGTACTTC. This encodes CASSLRTLSYEQYF.

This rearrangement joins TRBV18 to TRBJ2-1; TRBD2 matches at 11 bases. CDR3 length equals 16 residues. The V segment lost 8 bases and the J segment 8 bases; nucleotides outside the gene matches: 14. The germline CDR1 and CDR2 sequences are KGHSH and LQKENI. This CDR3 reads CASMLGLAAKKDEQFF. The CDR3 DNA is TGTGCCAGCATGCTGGGACTAGCGGCTAAAAAAGATGAGCAGTTCTTC.

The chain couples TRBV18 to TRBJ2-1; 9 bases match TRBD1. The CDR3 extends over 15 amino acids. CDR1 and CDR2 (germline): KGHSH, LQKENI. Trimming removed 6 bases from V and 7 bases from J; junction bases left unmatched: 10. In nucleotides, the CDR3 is TGTGCCAGCTCGACTCCGAGGACAGGGGAGAATGAGCAGTTCTTC. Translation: CASSTPRTGENEQFF.

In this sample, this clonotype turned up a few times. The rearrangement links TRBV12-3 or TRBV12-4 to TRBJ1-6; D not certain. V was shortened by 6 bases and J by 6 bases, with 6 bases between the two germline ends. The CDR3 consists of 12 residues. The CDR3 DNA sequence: TGTGCCAGCAGCACGTCTAATTCACCCCTCCACTTT. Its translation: CASSTSNSPLHF.

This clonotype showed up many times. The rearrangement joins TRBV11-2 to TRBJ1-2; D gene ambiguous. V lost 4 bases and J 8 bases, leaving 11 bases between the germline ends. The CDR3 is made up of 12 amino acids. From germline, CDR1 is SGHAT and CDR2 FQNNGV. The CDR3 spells CASSYWGEGYTF. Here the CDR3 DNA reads TGTGCCAGCAGCTACTGGGGAGAAGGCTACACCTTC. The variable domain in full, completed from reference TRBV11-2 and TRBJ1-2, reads EAGVAQSPRYKIIEKRQSVAFWCNPISGHATLYWYQQILGQGPKLLIQFQNNGVVDDSQLPKDRFSAERLKGVDSTLKIQPAKLEDSAVYLCASSYWGEGYTFGSGTRLTVV.

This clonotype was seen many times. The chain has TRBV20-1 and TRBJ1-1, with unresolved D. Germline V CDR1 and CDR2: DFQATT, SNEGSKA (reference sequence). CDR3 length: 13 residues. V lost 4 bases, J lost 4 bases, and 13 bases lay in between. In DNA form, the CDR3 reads TGCAGTGCTACCCTTCCACCTACCACTGAAGCTTTCTTT. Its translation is CSATLPPTTEAFF.

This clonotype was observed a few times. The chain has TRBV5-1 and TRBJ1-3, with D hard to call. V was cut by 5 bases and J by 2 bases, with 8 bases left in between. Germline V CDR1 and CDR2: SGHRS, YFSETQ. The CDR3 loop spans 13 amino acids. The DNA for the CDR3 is TGCGCCAGCAGAATGGGAGCTGGAAACACCATATATTTT. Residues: CASRMGAGNTIYF.